What follows are 29 T cell receptor beta chains derived from one specimen sequenced in a study of technical replicates of blood from several donors. The table came from immunoSEQ multiplex PCR; TCRdb's copy has only in-frame clones and leaves some out. This table has some 87,000 clones, around 97% appearing once. Sequences were obtained from T cells isolated from PBMCs. The receptors derive from a human donor in good health.

The genes are TRBV4-2 and TRBJ2-1, with 7 nucleotides matching TRBD2. The CDR3 spans 12 residues. V lost 0 bases, J lost 15 bases, and 5 bases stayed unmatched. Germline V CDR1 and CDR2: LGHNA, YNFKEQ. CDR3: CASSQEGTKLFF. The DNA of the CDR3 is TGTGCCAGCAGCCAAGAGGGGACTAAATTGTTCTTC.

This rearrangement joins TRBV19 to TRBJ2-5; TRBD1 agrees at 8 bases. Per the germline V gene, CDR1 is LNHDA and CDR2 is SQIVND (reference sequence). The CDR3 consists of 15 residues. The V and J ends lost 5 bases and 5 bases, in that order; junction bases with no gene match: 10. CDR3 in amino acids: CASSARQGFWETQYF. Here the CDR3 DNA reads TGTGCCAGTAGTGCTAGACAGGGGTTTTGGGAGACCCAGTACTTC.

CDR3 in amino acids: CASTLRQGGYGTEAFF. The DNA for the CDR3 is TGTGCCAGCACCCTGAGACAGGGGGGGTATGGCACTGAAGCTTTCTTT. V gene TRBV9 combines with J gene TRBJ1-1, with 9 bases aligning to TRBD1. J gave up 4 bases and V 6 bases, and 13 bases lay outside the gene matches. This CDR3 has 16 amino acids. Per germline, CDR1 SGDLS and CDR2 YYNGEE.

V usage is TRBV9 and J usage is TRBJ2-1; TRBD1 might be the D (5 bases). With 4 bases removed from V and 9 bases from J, the gap between germline ends came to 26 bases. The CDR3 consists of 17 residues. The germline V gene has CDR1 SGDLS and CDR2 YYNGEE. CDR3 loop: CASSLVRRGQGFGEQFF. CDR3 in DNA: TGTGCCAGCAGCCTCGTGCGCCGCGGCCAGGGATTTGGTGAGCAGTTCTTC.

The CDR3 here is CASSPSRQWNTEAFF. In DNA, the CDR3 is TGTGCCAGCAGCCCTTCCCGACAGTGGAACACTGAAGCTTTCTTT. The chain carries TRBV6-5 and TRBJ1-1, with D possibly TRBD1 on 5 matching bases. The CDR3 sequence is 15 residues long. V was trimmed by 6 bases and J by 1 base, leaving 15 bases between them. Germline V gene data show CDR1 as MNHEY and CDR2 as SVGAGI.

The J gene is TRBJ1-4, the V gene TRBV19; the D is unclear. V was cut by 6 bases and J by 0 bases, with 11 bases left in between. The CDR3 contains 15 residues. Germline assignment: CDR1 LNHDA and CDR2 SQIVND (reference sequence). CDR3 sequence: CASSLRTATNEKLFF. The CDR3, as DNA: TGTGCCAGTAGCTTGCGTACTGCAACTAATGAAAAACTGTTTTTT.

Of note for this clone: One junction end does not reproduce the germline sequence, and a read error may be involved. This chain joins TRBV27 and TRBJ2-7; no firm D call. Germline values: CDR1 MNHEY, CDR2 SMNVEV (reference sequence). CDR3 size: 16 residues. The CDR3 region has the DNA TGTGCCAGCAGTCCACTCAGACTTGAAACCTCCTACGAGCAGTGCTTC. This codes for CASSPLRLETSYEQCF.

The gene calls are TRBV27 and TRBJ2-7; 12 bases fit TRBD2. The CDR3 runs to 14 residues. The V segment lost 6 bases and the J segment 5 bases; nucleotides outside the gene matches: 5. Germline loops: CDR1 MNHEY, CDR2 SMNVEV (reference sequence). The CDR3 region is CASSRSSGRDEQYF. For the CDR3, the DNA is TGTGCCAGCAGCAGATCTAGCGGGAGGGACGAGCAGTACTTC.

The rearrangement uses TRBV10-3 and TRBJ1-1, with 9 bases aligning to TRBD1. Germline lookup yields CDR1 ENHRY and CDR2 SYGVKD. The trim removed 6 bases at V and 6 bases at J, leaving 14 bases unmatched. This CDR3 spans 16 amino acids. For the CDR3, the DNA is TGTGCCATCAGCCTCACTGCAACAGGGGGCGCGTCTGAAGCTTTCTTT. This codes for CAISLTATGGASEAFF.

CDR3: CASSVRWEGPSDTQYF. The CDR3 DNA reads TGTGCCAGCAGCGTAAGGTGGGAGGGCCCCTCAGATACGCAGTATTTT. J is TRBJ2-3 and V is TRBV9; 7 positions agree with TRBD2. The CDR3 totals 16 residues. Germline loops: CDR1 SGDLS, CDR2 YYNGEE. J gave up 4 bases and V 1 base, and 9 bases lay outside the gene matches.

The chain combines TRBV9 with TRBJ1-1; weak D call: TRBD1 (6 bases). The CDR3 spans 13 residues. Trimming left V 4 bases short and J 1 base short, with 8 bases between. Germline CDR1 SGDLS, CDR2 YYNGEE. The CDR3 loop is CASSSTGNTEAFF. Written as DNA, the CDR3 is TGTGCCAGCAGCTCGACAGGGAACACTGAAGCTTTCTTT.

The chain employs TRBV7-9 and TRBJ2-1, with 7 bases aligning to TRBD2. Germline values: CDR1 SEHNR, CDR2 FQNEAQ (reference sequence). The CDR3 loop spans 15 amino acids. Trimming took 6 bases from V and 8 from J; bases not matched to a gene: 13. DNA of the CDR3: TGTGCCAGCAGTCCTCGGACTAGGTCCTTAGATGAGCAGTTCTTC. Protein: CASSPRTRSLDEQFF. The whole variable domain, filled in from reference TRBV7-9 and TRBJ2-1, reads DTGVSQNPRHKITKRGQNVTFRCDPISEHNRLYWYRQTLGQGPEFLTYFQNEAQLEKSRLLSDRFSAERPKGSFSTLEIQRTEQGDSAMYLCASSPRTRSLDEQFFGPGTRLTVL.

This clone was recorded only once. The chain links TRBV13 to TRBJ2-1; TRBD2 agrees at 10 bases. This CDR3 comprises 19 residues. Per the germline V gene, CDR1 is PRHDT and CDR2 is FYEKMQ (reference sequence). V lost 5 bases, J lost 0 bases, and 13 bases stayed unmatched. CDR3 bases: TGTGCCAGCAGCCATGGGGGAGCGGGGGGGCTGAGCTCCTACAATGAGCAGTTCTTC. This translates into CASSHGGAGGLSSYNEQFF.

This chain joins TRBV20-1 and TRBJ2-3; TRBD2 is a possible D gene (5 bases). This CDR3 region has 11 residues. Germline V lookup: CDR1 DFQATT, CDR2 SNEGSKA (reference sequence). The V end lost 1 base, the J end lost 9 bases, and 8 bases lay between the germline ends. For the CDR3, the DNA is TGCAGTGCTAGAGCGGGGAAAACGCAGTATTTT. Its protein product is CSARAGKTQYF.

The chain joins TRBV2 to TRBJ1-1, with unresolved D. Looked up from germline, CDR1 is SNHLY and CDR2 is FYNNEI. The V end was cut by 1 base, the J end by 9 bases, with 6 bases between. The CDR3 contains 11 residues. As DNA, the CDR3 is TGTGCCAGCAGTGAAGGAGCCCAAGCTTTCTTT. It translates to CASSEGAQAFF. The full variable domain, its missing parts supplied by reference TRBV2 and TRBJ1-1, is EPEVTQTPSHQVTQMGQEVILRCVPISNHLYFYWYRQILGQKVEFLVSFYNNEISEKSEIFDDQFSVERPDGSNFTLKIRSTKLEDSAMYFCASSEGAQAFFGQGTRLTVV.

The V gene is TRBV19, the J gene TRBJ2-5; 14 bases fit TRBD2. The length of the CDR3 is 13 residues. Germline V gives CDR1 LNHDA, CDR2 SQIVND (reference sequence). V gave up 10 bases and J gave up 9 bases; unmatched junction bases: 7. The CDR3 DNA is TGTGCCACCGGGACTAGCGGGAGAGTGGCCCAGTACTTC. Translating gives CATGTSGRVAQYF.

The chain couples TRBV4-1 to TRBJ2-1, with 11 bases that match TRBD2. Germline assignment: CDR1 MGHRA and CDR2 YSYEKL. J was trimmed by 7 bases and V by 1 base; bases with no gene match: 9. The CDR3 length is 17 residues. The CDR3 is CASSQVGPSGGKNEQFF. Written as DNA, the CDR3 is TGCGCCAGCAGCCAAGTCGGGCCTAGCGGGGGGAAAAATGAGCAGTTCTTC.

V and J are TRBV27 and TRBJ1-1, with a weak D call TRBD1 (6 bases). CDR1 and CDR2 from the germline V gene are MNHEY and SMNVEV (reference sequence). Trimming removed 7 bases from V and 0 bases from J, with 12 bases in between. This CDR3 has 14 residues. The CDR3: CASKQGGLNTEAFF. For the CDR3, the DNA is TGTGCCAGCAAACAGGGCGGACTGAACACTGAAGCTTTCTTT.

The V call is TRBV7-2, the J call TRBJ1-3, with 7 nucleotides matching TRBD1. After removal of 5 bases from V and 3 bases from J, the junction contained 10 bases not matched to a gene. CDR3 length: 16 residues. Germline CDR1 reads SGHTA; CDR2 reads FQGNSA. The CDR3 region has the DNA TGTGCCAGCAGCCCCTGGACAGGCGAAGTTGGAAACACCATATATTTT. Amino acid sequence: CASSPWTGEVGNTIYF.

The rearrangement links TRBV27 to TRBJ2-7, with TRBD1 matching over 8 bases. This CDR3 has 16 amino acids. The germline CDR1 and CDR2 sequences are MNHEY and SMNVEV (reference sequence). The V and J ends lost 5 bases and 6 bases, in that order; junction bases with no gene match: 15. CDR3 DNA: TGTGCCAGCAGTACGAACAGGGGGACGAGCCTGAGCGAGCAGTACTTC. Amino acids: CASSTNRGTSLSEQYF.

This clone was observed a single time. V and J are TRBV9 and TRBJ2-3; D gene unclear. Germline-derived CDR1 and CDR2 are SGDLS and YYNGEE. V lost 0 bases to trimming and J lost 5 bases, with 10 bases between them. The CDR3 has 14 residues. The CDR3 loop is CASSVGGSIDTQYF. The CDR3 DNA reads TGTGCCAGCAGCGTAGGAGGAAGTATAGATACGCAGTATTTT.

The chain links TRBV29-1 to TRBJ1-1; TRBD1 is a possible D gene (5 bases). The ends were cut back, 7 bases at V and 5 bases at J, with 17 bases in the middle. The CDR3 totals 13 residues. Germline V gives CDR1 SQVTM, CDR2 ANQGSEA. The CDR3 DNA reads as TGCAGCGCCCACCCAGGGATGACTACTGAAGCTTTCTTT. It is translated as CSAHPGMTTEAFF.

The J gene is TRBJ2-7, the V gene TRBV11-2, with D possibly TRBD1 on 6 matching bases. Germline V gives CDR1 SGHAT, CDR2 FQNNGV. CDR3 length: 13 amino acids. V was cut by 0 bases and J by 9 bases, with 12 bases left in between. The CDR3 nucleotides are TGTGCCAGCAGCTTAGAGTGGACAGCGGTGCAGTACTTC. Translating gives CASSLEWTAVQYF.

In its sample, this clone was seen once. The chain's CDR3 is CASSRVTHTEAFF. DNA for the CDR3: TGTGCCAGCAGTCGTGTGACTCACACTGAAGCTTTCTTT. V usage is TRBV7-6 and J usage is TRBJ1-1, with D unclear. Looked up from germline, CDR1 is SGHVS and CDR2 is FNYEAQ. The CDR3 extends over 13 amino acids. Trimming cost V 6 bases and J 3 bases, with 11 bases left between them.

This chain connects TRBV18 to TRBJ2-1, with D unresolved. CDR1 and CDR2 from the germline V gene are KGHSH and LQKENI. V was shortened by 4 bases and J by 3 bases, with 7 bases between the two germline ends. CDR3 length: 13 residues. CDR3 sequence: CASSLPSYNEQFF. The CDR3 DNA sequence: TGTGCCAGCTCACTCCCCAGCTACAATGAGCAGTTCTTC. Drawing the rest from reference TRBV18 and TRBJ2-1, the complete variable domain is NAGVMQNPRHLVRRRGQEARLRCSPMKGHSHVYWYRQLPEEGLKFMVYLQKENIIDESGMPKERFSAEFPKEGPSILRIQQVVRGDSAAYFCASSLPSYNEQFFGPGTRLTVL.

The V gene is TRBV5-1, the J gene TRBJ1-2, with 12 bases lining up with TRBD1. V shed 4 bases, J shed 7 bases, and the junction held 11 bases outside the gene matches. Germline CDR1 is SGHRS and CDR2 is YFSETQ. The CDR3 totals 16 residues. This CDR3 reads CASSTTTGTGGSGYTF. In nucleotides, the CDR3 is TGCGCCAGCAGCACAACGACCGGGACAGGGGGCTCTGGCTACACCTTC. Combining the CDR3 with reference TRBV5-1 and TRBJ1-2 gives the whole variable domain KAGVTQTPRYLIKTRGQQVTLSCSPISGHRSVSWYQQTPGQGLQFLFEYFSETQRNKGNFPGRFSGRQFSNSRSEMNVSTLELGDSALYLCASSTTTGTGGSGYTFGSGTRLTVV.

J is TRBJ1-1 and V is TRBV7-9, with D tentatively TRBD1 (5 bases). This CDR3 spans 13 amino acids. The germline gives CDR1 SEHNR, CDR2 FQNEAQ (reference sequence). Trimming took 4 bases from V and 1 from J, leaving 7 bases between them. CDR3 sequence: CASSSGQNTEAFF. The CDR3 region has the DNA TGTGCCAGCAGCTCCGGACAGAACACTGAAGCTTTCTTT.

The J gene is TRBJ1-5, the V gene TRBV28; D not certain. Germline CDR1 and CDR2: MDHEN and SYDVKM. V lost 4 bases to trimming and J lost 5 bases, with 9 bases between them. The length of the CDR3 is 13 residues. CDR3 sequence reads: CASSWVGDQPQHF. The CDR3, as DNA: TGTGCCAGCAGTTGGGTGGGAGATCAGCCCCAGCATTTT.

V gene TRBV6-4 combines with J gene TRBJ2-1, with TRBD2 matching 8 bases. With 2 bases clipped from V and 8 bases from J, the junction kept 11 bases outside the gene matches. Germline V gene data show CDR1 as MRHNA and CDR2 as SNTAGT. The CDR3 is made up of 16 amino acids. CDR3 nucleotide sequence: TGTGCCAGCAGTGACGGGCCAGCGGGAGTAGCAGATGAGCAGTTCTTC. It specifies CASSDGPAGVADEQFF.